Sequencing of this T cell receptor (beta chain) was carried out in a study of a mutant IDH1 vaccine in newly diagnosed glioma (dated by TCRdb to the early 2020s). In the study overall: Of the roughly 34 treated patients, approximately 62% were male and approximately 38% were female, and the mean age was approximately 37 years. Before enrollment, patients had received standard therapy of radiotherapy alone, temozolomide alone, or radiochemotherapy with temozolomide; most received the combination. Six visits were used for peripheral blood collection: V03 (baseline), V05, V07, V10, V12 and V13. Longitudinal TCRB deep sequencing was done for about two dozen treated patients, wherever samples were available for exploratory analyses.

In light of the paper, this sample's time point label describes: baseline, week 1 (first vaccination visit). The meaning of the sample's treatment or condition label: pre-vaccination baseline after standard-of-care therapy. Newly diagnosed WHO grade 3 or 4 IDH1-mutant astrocytomas showing loss of nuclear ATRX were present in the donors. The samples were drawn from NOA16, a multicentre, single-arm, open-label phase I trial in Germany that tested a mutant IDH1 peptide vaccine in humans for the first time. For immunogenicity testing, the blood drawn at visit V03 was used as the baseline sample. Genomic DNA for TCRB sequencing was extracted from EDTA blood using the DNeasy Blood and Tissue Kit. The protocol used for the library was the immunoSEQ multiplex PCR assay. Rearranged TCR beta chain sequences were amplified using the hsTCRB Kit according to the manufacturer's protocol. An Illumina MiSeq was used to sequence the TCRB libraries. Under the source paper's analysis protocol: The proprietary platform of the kit vendor was used for demultiplexing, trimming and gene mapping. The table was pulled from immuneACCESS by TCRdb, which kept in-frame rearrangements only. Such tables lose some clones; where checked, under half of the loss comes from unresolved V genes, and the rest has no known cause. The V and J calls and clone size come from that table; D and trimming were worked out from the DNA. This sample gives about 35,000 clones in total; about 88% of them show up just once. The ten largest clones represent over 4% of the sample.

Study-level results and caveats: Changes in the top peripheral T cell clonotypes picked up by TCRB sequencing did not appear to be linked to pseudoprogression. Selection of PBMC samples for TCRB deep sequencing was based on availability. Immune responses induced by the vaccine were seen in over 80% of patients across multiple MHC alleles. The authors stated that sample limitations prevented analyses of patient blood samples from being reproduced.

A note on this clone: Its antigen is unknown. Base qualities were left out, and no much larger clone turns up one base away.

CDR1 and CDR2 are drawn from the germline V gene (reference sequence): SEHNR, FQNEAQ. Between the V and J ends, shortened by 3 bases and 7 bases respectively, the junction contains 6 bases. Including cysteine and phenylalanine, the CDR3 has 11 amino acids. The only DNA kept is the CDR3, 33 bases in frame from the first base. The receptor was isolated from a woman aged 35 to 49 with glioma. The sequence joins TRBV7-9 to TRBJ1-2; a confident D gene designation cannot be given. Sequences were derived from PBMCs, sampled from a glioma patient treated with radiotherapy, temozolomide or both. The DNA sequence reads TGTGCCAGCAGCTTCCCTTTTGGCTACACCTTC. Its amino acids are CASSFPFGYTF.